The 9 T cell receptor beta chains in this list originate from one sample, sequenced in a study of T cell changes during pregnancy in multiple sclerosis. The method was immunoSEQ multiplex PCR; TCRdb's version includes in-frame clones alone and lacks a portion of them. The table includes around 61,000 clones, 90% detected once. The sample was peripheral blood, taken in the first trimester of pregnancy. These receptors were obtained from a female donor in good health, enrolled as a control in a pregnancy study.

The rearrangement uses TRBV7-2 and TRBJ2-7; 10 bases are shared with TRBD1. V shed 8 bases, J shed 3 bases, and the junction held 10 bases outside the gene matches. The CDR3 is made up of 15 amino acids. Germline values: CDR1 SGHTA, CDR2 FQGNSA. The CDR3 loop is CASGTGASTIYEQYF. CDR3 in DNA: TGTGCCAGCGGGACAGGGGCCTCCACCATCTACGAGCAGTACTTC.

The rearrangement joins TRBV27 to TRBJ2-3; no definite D call. Trimming shortened V by 6 bases and J by 3 bases, and 7 bases separated the two germline ends. The length of the CDR3 is 12 residues. Germline CDR1 MNHEY, CDR2 SMNVEV (reference sequence). This CDR3 is CASRTQTDTQYF. The CDR3 DNA follows: TGTGCCAGCAGGACACAGACAGATACGCAGTATTTT.

This clone was seen only once. The chain joins TRBV7-9 to TRBJ1-1; 11 nucleotides line up with TRBD1. V dropped 5 bases and J dropped 9; count of bases not matched to a gene: 11. Germline loops: CDR1 SEHNR, CDR2 FQNEAQ (reference sequence). This CDR3 region has 15 residues. CDR3 protein: CASSATGTGGYKAFF. The CDR3 nucleotides are TGTGCCAGCAGCGCTACGGGGACAGGGGGATACAAAGCTTTCTTT.

This clone has just one count. The rearrangement links TRBV7-2 to TRBJ1-5; TRBD1 is a possible D gene (6 bases). V was clipped by 4 bases and J by 5 bases, with 15 bases between them. Germline V gene data show CDR1 as SGHTA and CDR2 as FQGNSA. The CDR3 sequence is 15 residues long. CDR3 in DNA: TGTGCCAGCAGCTCCCTTGGGGGGGCCTATCAGCCCCAGCATTTT. This gives the protein CASSSLGGAYQPQHF.

The chain has TRBV2 and TRBJ2-7; 9 positions agree with TRBD2. The V gene's germline CDR1 is SNHLY and CDR2 FYNNEI. V was clipped by 4 bases and J by 5 bases; unmatched bases: 6. This CDR3 comprises 14 residues. The chain's CDR3 is CASSVDSGRNEQYF. The CDR3, as DNA: TGTGCCAGCAGTGTAGATAGCGGGAGAAACGAGCAGTACTTC.

The chain combines TRBV30 with TRBJ2-7; weak D call: TRBD2 (6 bases). Germline-derived CDR1 and CDR2 are GTSNPN and SVGIG (reference sequence). The V and J ends lost 3 bases and 2 bases respectively, with 14 bases between them. The CDR3 spans 14 residues. The CDR3 DNA reads TGTGCCTGGAGATACGGGGGAATTCCCTACGAGCAGTACTTC. As protein: CAWRYGGIPYEQYF.

V and J are TRBV15 and TRBJ1-5; no reliable D call. The CDR3 sequence is 14 residues long. Trimming removed 2 bases at V and 3 bases at J, with 8 bases between. CDR1 LNHNV and CDR2 YYDKDF come from the germline V gene (reference sequence). CDR3 DNA sequence: TGTGCCACCAGCAGACGCAGTTTCAATCAGCCCCAGCATTTT. Protein sequence: CATSRRSFNQPQHF.

This sequence joins TRBV30 and TRBJ2-3; D gene ambiguous. Germline CDR1 and CDR2: GTSNPN and SVGIG (reference sequence). There are 13 residues in the CDR3. The V end lost 6 bases, the J end lost 2 bases, and 12 bases lay between the germline ends. The CDR3 loop is CACRINPTDTQYF. The CDR3 DNA follows: TGTGCCTGTAGAATTAACCCCACAGATACGCAGTATTTT.

The genes are TRBV11-1 and TRBJ1-3; D call uncertain. Trimming shortened V by 5 bases and J by 0 bases, and 11 bases separated the two germline ends. Looked up from germline, CDR1 is SGHAT and CDR2 is FQDESV (reference sequence). This CDR3 has 15 residues. The CDR3 DNA is TGTGCCAGCAGCGTGACATCCGGCTCTGGAAACACCATATATTTT. It is translated as CASSVTSGSGNTIYF. Full variable domain (missing parts from reference TRBV11-1 and TRBJ1-3): EAEVAQSPRYKITEKSQAVAFWCDPISGHATLYWYRQILGQGPELLVQFQDESVVDDSQLPKDRFSAERLKGVDSTLKIQPAELGDSAMYLCASSVTSGSGNTIYFGEGSWLTVV.